The present T cell receptor beta chain was sequenced within a study of neurological immune-mediated disorders. Study conclusions and caveats: CDR3 amino acid sequences found in expanded clones were never shared across subjects, suggesting private repertoires in all groups.

A total of 2 million PBMCs stored at -80 degrees C provided the unsorted libraries. 5'RACE with 10-nucleotide random UMIs generated the cDNA. MiXCR, applied by TCRdb to the 5' RACE reads, yields one record per CDR3 protein. This sample has 45,000 to 70,000 distinct CDR3 sequences, with roughly 4.6% found just once. CDR3 length equals 13 residues. V was clipped by 4 bases and J by 0 bases, with 7 bases between them. The germline CDR1 and CDR2 sequences are SGHRS and YFSETQ. This clonotype appeared many times. The antigen is not known. This receptor was taken from a man aged 50 to 60 with multiple sclerosis. Material: PBMCs. The chain combines TRBV5-1 with TRBJ1-1; D is unclear. CDR3 region: CASSRDMNTEAFF. The CDR3 DNA reads TGCGCCAGCAGCCGAGACATGAACACTGAAGCTTTCTTT.